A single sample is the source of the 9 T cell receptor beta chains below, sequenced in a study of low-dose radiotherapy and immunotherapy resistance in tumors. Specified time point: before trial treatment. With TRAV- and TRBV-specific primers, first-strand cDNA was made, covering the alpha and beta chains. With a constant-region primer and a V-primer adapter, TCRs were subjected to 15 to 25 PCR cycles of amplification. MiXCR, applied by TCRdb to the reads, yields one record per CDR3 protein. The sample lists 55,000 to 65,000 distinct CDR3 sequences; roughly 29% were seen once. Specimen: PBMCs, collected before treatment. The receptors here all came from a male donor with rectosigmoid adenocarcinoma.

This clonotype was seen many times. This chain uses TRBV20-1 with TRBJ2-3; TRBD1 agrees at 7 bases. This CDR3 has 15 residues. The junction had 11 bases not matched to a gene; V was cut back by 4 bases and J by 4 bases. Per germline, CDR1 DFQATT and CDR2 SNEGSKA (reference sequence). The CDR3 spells CSATGTQGVPDTQYF. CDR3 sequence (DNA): TGCAGTGCTACCGGGACCCAGGGGGTCCCAGATACGCAGTATTTT.

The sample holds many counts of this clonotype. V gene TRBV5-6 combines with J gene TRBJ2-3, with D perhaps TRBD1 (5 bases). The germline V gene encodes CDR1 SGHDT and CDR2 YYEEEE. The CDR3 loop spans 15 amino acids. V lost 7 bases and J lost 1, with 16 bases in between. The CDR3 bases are TGTGCCAGCCGACCACCTACACAGGGCACAGATACGCAGTATTTT. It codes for CASRPPTQGTDTQYF.

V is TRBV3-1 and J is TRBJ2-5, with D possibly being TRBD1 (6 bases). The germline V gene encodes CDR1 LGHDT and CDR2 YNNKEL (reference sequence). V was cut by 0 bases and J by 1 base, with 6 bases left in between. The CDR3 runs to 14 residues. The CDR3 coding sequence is TGTGCCAGCAGCCAAGAGGGGGCCCAAGAGACCCAGTACTTC. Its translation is CASSQEGAQETQYF.

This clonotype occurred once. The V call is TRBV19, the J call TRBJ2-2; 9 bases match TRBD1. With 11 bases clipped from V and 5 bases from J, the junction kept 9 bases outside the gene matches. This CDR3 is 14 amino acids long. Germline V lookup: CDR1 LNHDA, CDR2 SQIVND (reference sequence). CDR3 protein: CACRQGVLTGELFF. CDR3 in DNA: TGTGCCTGCAGACAGGGGGTATTGACCGGGGAGCTGTTTTTT. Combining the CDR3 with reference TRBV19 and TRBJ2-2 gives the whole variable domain DGGITQSPKYLFRKEGQNVTLSCEQNLNHDAMYWYRQDPGQGLRLIYYSQIVNDFQKGDIAEGYSVSREKKESFPLTVTSAQKNPTAFYLCACRQGVLTGELFFGEGSRLTVL.

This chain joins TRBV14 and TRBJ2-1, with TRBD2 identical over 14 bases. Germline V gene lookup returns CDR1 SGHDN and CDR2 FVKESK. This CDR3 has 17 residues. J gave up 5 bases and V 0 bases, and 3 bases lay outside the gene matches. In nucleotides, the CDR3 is TGTGCCAGCAGCCAAGATTGGGGACTAGCGGGGGACAATGAGCAGTTCTTC. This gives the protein CASSQDWGLAGDNEQFF.

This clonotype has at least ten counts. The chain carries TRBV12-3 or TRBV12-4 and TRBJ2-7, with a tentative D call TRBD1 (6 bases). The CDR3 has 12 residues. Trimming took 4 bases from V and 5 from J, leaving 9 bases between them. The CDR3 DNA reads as TGTGCCAGCAGTTACAGGGTCCACGAGCAGTACTTC. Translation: CASSYRVHEQYF.

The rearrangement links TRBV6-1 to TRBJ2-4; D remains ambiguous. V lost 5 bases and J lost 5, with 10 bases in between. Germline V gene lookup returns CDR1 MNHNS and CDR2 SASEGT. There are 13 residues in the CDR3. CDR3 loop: CASSYVAQNIQYF. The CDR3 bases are TGTGCCAGCAGTTACGTTGCTCAAAACATTCAGTACTTC.

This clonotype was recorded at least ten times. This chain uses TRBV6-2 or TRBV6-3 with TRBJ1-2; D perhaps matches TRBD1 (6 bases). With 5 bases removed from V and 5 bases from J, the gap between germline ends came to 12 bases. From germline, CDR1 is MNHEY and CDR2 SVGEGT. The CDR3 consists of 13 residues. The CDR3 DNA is TGTGCCAGCAGTGCGGACAGCCCTTATGGCTACACCTTC. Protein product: CASSADSPYGYTF.

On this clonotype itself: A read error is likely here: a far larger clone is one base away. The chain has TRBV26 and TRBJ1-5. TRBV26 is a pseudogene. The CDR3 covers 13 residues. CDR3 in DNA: TGTGCCAGCAGTTACGAGTCCCATCAGCCCCATCATTTT. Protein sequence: CASSYESHQPHHF.